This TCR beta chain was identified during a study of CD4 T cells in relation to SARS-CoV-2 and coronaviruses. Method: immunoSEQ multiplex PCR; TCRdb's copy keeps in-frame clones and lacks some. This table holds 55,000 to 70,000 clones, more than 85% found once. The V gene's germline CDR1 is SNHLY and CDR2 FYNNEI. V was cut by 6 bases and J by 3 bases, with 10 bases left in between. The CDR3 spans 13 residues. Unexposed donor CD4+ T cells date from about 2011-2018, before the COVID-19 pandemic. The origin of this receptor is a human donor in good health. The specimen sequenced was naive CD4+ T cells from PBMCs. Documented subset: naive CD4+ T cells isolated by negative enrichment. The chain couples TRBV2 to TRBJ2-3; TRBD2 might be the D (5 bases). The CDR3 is CASRGLITDTQYF. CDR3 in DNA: TGTGCCAGCAGAGGACTCATAACAGATACGCAGTATTTT.